These 8 T cell receptor beta chains were all obtained from the same sample, sequenced in a study of cytomegalovirus exposure and HLA in healthy donors. The PCR ran on 60 Vbeta and 13 Jbeta primers. The repertoire was sequenced with immunoSEQ multiplex PCR; TCRdb's copy has only in-frame clones and lacks some. This table holds around 150,000 clones, roughly three quarters found once. Sequenced sample: PBMCs. These receptors all come from a man aged 35-49 years in good health and CMV-seronegative.

The chain carries TRBV4-3 and TRBJ1-5; D remains ambiguous. The CDR3 is 13 amino acids. The germline gives CDR1 LGHNA, CDR2 YSLEER. V was cut by 3 bases and J by 7 bases, with 10 bases left in between. CDR3 sequence reads: CASSHRRGQPQHF. The CDR3 coding sequence is TGCGCCAGCAGCCACCGGCGGGGACAGCCCCAGCATTTT.

The V call is TRBV4-1, the J call TRBJ1-3, with 9 bases lining up with TRBD1. J lost 0 bases, V lost 3 bases, and 9 bases had no gene match. CDR1 and CDR2 from the germline V gene are MGHRA and YSYEKL. CDR3 length equals 18 residues. The CDR3 protein is CASSHSTGTGNSGNTIYF. The DNA of the CDR3 is TGCGCCAGCAGCCATTCTACCGGGACAGGGAACTCTGGAAACACCATATATTTT.

The rearrangement joins TRBV11-2 to TRBJ2-7, with 8 bases fitting TRBD1. The junction had 2 bases not matched to a gene; V was cut back by 6 bases and J by 1 base. Germline assignment: CDR1 SGHAT and CDR2 FQNNGV. CDR3 size: 13 residues. CDR3 bases: TGTGCCAGCAGGCAGGGGGCATCCTACGAGCAGTACTTC. Translating it yields CASRQGASYEQYF. Based on the CDR3 plus reference TRBV11-2 and TRBJ2-7, the full variable domain is EAGVAQSPRYKIIEKRQSVAFWCNPISGHATLYWYQQILGQGPKLLIQFQNNGVVDDSQLPKDRFSAERLKGVDSTLKIQPAKLEDSAVYLCASRQGASYEQYFGPGTRLTVT.

The gene calls are TRBV7-2 and TRBJ2-7, with D possibly matching TRBD1 (5 bases). The V gene lost 0 bases and the J gene lost 3 bases, with 9 bases spanning the gap. Germline V gene sequence: CDR1 SGHTA, CDR2 FQGNSA. CDR3 length: 14 residues. The CDR3 DNA follows: TGTGCCAGCAGCTTAGCGCGGACAAGCTACGAGCAGTACTTC. Translation gives CASSLARTSYEQYF.

This clone has just a few counts. The V gene is TRBV18, the J gene TRBJ2-7; 9 bases are shared with TRBD1. Germline V CDR1 and CDR2: KGHSH, LQKENI. The V and J ends lost 4 bases and 3 bases, in that order; junction bases with no gene match: 4. The CDR3 extends over 14 amino acids. The CDR3 loop reads CASSRGTGSYEQYF. In nucleotides, the CDR3 is TGTGCCAGCTCACGCGGGACAGGGAGCTACGAGCAGTACTTC.

There are a few counts of this clone. The gene calls are TRBV10-3 and TRBJ2-1, with 9 bases identical to TRBD1. V shed 10 bases and J 9 bases; nucleotides not matched to a gene: 13. Germline CDR1 reads ENHRY; CDR2 reads SYGVKD. This CDR3 comprises 14 residues. This CDR3 reads CASMDGTGFGEQFF. The CDR3 DNA is TGTGCCAGCATGGACGGGACAGGGTTTGGTGAGCAGTTCTTC.

The chain recombines TRBV6-1 with TRBJ1-4, with 8 bases fitting TRBD1. Germline loops: CDR1 MNHNS, CDR2 SASEGT. The CDR3 loop spans 15 amino acids. The V segment lost 5 bases and the J segment 2 bases; nucleotides outside the gene matches: 4. The CDR3 DNA reads as TGTGCCAGCAGTACTCAGGGGGCGACTAATGAAAAACTGTTTTTT. It yields the protein CASSTQGATNEKLFF.

The rearrangement joins TRBV19 to TRBJ2-5; D gene uncertain. CDR1 is LNHDA, CDR2 SQIVND, per germline (reference sequence). This CDR3 spans 11 amino acids. Trimming cost V 10 bases and J 5 bases, with 11 bases left between them. CDR3 nucleotides: TGTGCCACTACGACCGGGGAGACCCAGTACTTC. Translated: CATTTGETQYF.